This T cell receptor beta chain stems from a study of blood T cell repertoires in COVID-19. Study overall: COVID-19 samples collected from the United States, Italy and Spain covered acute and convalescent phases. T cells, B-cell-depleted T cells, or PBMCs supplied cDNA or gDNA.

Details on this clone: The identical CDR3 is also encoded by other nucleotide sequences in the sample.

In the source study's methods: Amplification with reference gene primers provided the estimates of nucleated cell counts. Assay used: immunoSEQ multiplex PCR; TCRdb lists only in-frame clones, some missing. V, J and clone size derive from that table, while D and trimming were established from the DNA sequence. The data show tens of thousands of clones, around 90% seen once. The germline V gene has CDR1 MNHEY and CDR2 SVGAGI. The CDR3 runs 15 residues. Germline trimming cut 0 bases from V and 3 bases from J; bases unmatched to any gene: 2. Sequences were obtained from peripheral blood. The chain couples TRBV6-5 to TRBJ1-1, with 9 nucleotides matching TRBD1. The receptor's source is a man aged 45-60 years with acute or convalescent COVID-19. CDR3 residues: CASSYSRTGDTEAFF. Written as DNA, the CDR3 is TGTGCCAGCAGTTACTCTAGGACAGGGGACACTGAAGCTTTCTTT.